This entry concerns a single T cell receptor beta chain. Its specificity is unknown. The sample is drawn from a study of chemoradiotherapy in HPV16-positive cancers. Study-wide background: A couple of HPV16-positive patients' cells yielded candidate HPV-specific clones and common motifs. Overall study results and limits: During treatment, candidate HPV-specific clones and E7-related motifs expanded in tumor. In HPV16-positive patients, HPV-responsive T-cell expansion tracked better recurrence-free survival. HPV-specific T cells were functionally defined from only a couple of HPV16-positive patients.

Germline V gene data show CDR1 as SGHRS and CDR2 as YFSETQ. The CDR3 totals 16 residues. Trimming removed 0 bases from V and 6 bases from J, with 18 bases in between. The data were produced by immunoSEQ multiplex PCR, yet TCRdb's version contains in-frame clones alone and is incomplete. This sample yields about 33,000 clones, of which around 83% are seen a single time; 2.1% belongs to the top ten. The TCR originated in a human donor with HPV-associated anogenital cancer. Sequenced material: blood, taken from a patient who underwent chemoradiotherapy. The chain carries TRBV5-1 and TRBJ1-1; possibly TRBD1 for D (5 bases). CDR3 coding DNA: TGCGCCAGCAGCTTGGCCCACGGAGCAGGGCACCCTGAAGCTTTCTTT. Translated, it gives CASSLAHGAGHPEAFF.